The next 2 T cell receptor beta chains were all read from a single sample in a study of blood T cells in healthy people across ages. Through a sample-barcoded 5' primer and a J-beta primer mix, a second PCR was run for about 7 to 12 cycles. TCRdb redid the calling of the 5' RACE reads with MiXCR, one entry per CDR3 protein. The profile covers about 650,000 distinct CDR3 sequences, with roughly 32% appearing a single time and 15% taken by the ten largest. Sequenced material: blood. The receptors stem from a woman older than 75 in good health.

Notes on this clonotype: A much larger clonotype is one base distant, so this may be a read error. J is TRBJ2-7 and V is TRBV5-1; 8 bases are a match to TRBD2. The CDR3 contains 15 residues. V shed 4 bases and J 7 bases; nucleotides not matched to a gene: 13. The germline CDR1 and CDR2 sequences are SGHRS and YFSETQ. CDR3 nucleotide sequence: TGCGCCAGCAGCGGGCGCGCGGGGGGCTACAATGAGCAGTACTTC. Translation gives CASSGRAGGYNEQYF.

In regard to this clonotype: The junction differs from germline at one of its ends, possibly a read error. The gene calls are TRBV20-1 and TRBJ1-2; 9 positions agree with TRBD1. The CDR3 loop spans 16 amino acids. Germline CDR1 reads DFQATT; CDR2 reads SNEGSKA (reference sequence). CDR3 in DNA: TGCGGTGCTAGACCAGAGTTGACAGGGGGTCCCTATGGCTACACCTTC. Residues: CGARPELTGGPYGYTF.